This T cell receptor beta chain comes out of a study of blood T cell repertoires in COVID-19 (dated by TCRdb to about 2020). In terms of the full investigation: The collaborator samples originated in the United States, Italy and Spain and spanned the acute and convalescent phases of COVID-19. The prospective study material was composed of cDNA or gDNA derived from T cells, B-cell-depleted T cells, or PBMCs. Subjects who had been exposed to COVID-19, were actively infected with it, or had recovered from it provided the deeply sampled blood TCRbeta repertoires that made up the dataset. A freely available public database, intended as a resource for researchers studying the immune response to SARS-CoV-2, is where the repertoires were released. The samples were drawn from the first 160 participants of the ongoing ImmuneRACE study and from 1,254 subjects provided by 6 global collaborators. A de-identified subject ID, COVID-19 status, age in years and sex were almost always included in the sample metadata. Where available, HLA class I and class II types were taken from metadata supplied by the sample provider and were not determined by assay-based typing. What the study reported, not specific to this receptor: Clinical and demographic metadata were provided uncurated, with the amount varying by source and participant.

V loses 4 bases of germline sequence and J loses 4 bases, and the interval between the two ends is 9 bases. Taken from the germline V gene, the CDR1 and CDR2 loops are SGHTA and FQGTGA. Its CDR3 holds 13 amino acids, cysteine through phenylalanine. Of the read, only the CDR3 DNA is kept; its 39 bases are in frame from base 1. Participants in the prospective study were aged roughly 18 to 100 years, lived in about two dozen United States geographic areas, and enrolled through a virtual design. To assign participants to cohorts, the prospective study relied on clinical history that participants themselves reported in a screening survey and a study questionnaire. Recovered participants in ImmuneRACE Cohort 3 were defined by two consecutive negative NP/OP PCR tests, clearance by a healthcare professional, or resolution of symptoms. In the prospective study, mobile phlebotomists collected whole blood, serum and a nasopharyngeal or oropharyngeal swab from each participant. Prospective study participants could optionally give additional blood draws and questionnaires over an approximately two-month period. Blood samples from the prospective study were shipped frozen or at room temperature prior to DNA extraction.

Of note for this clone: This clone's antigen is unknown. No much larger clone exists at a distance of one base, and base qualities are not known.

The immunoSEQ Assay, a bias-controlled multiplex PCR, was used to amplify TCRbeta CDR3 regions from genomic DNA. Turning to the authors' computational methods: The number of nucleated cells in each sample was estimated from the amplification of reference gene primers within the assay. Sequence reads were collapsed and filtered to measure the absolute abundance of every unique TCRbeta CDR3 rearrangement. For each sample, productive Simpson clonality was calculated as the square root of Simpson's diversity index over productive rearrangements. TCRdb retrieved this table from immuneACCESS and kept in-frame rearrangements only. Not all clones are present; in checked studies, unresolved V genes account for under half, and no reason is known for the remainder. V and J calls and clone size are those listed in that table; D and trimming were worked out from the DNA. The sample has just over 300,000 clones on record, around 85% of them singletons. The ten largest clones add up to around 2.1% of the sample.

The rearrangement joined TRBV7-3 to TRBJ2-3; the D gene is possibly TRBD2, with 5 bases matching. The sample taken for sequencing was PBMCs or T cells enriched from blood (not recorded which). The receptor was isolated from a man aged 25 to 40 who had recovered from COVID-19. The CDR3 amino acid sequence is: CASSSTGSDTQYF. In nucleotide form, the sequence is TGTGCCAGCAGCTCCACGGGGTCAGATACGCAGTATTTT.